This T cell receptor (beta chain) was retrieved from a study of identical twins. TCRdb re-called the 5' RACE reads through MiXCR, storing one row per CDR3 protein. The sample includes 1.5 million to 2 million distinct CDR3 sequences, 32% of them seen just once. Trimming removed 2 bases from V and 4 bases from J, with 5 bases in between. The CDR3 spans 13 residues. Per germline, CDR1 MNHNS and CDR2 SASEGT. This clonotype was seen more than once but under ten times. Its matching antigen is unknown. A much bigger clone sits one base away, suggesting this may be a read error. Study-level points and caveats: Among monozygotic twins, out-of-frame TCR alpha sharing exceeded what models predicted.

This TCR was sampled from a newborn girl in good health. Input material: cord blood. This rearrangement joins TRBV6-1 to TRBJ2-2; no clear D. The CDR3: CASSEQTTGELFF. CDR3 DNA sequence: TGTGCCAGCAGTGAACAGACCACCGGGGAGCTGTTTTTT.